This T cell receptor (beta chain) is drawn from a study of T cells in localized non-small cell lung cancer. Study-wide results and limits: In adjacent lung appeared a median around 62 of the top 100 tumor clones.

CDR1 SQVTM and CDR2 ANQGSEA come from the germline V gene. With 7 bases clipped from V and 3 bases from J, the junction kept 4 bases outside the gene matches. The CDR3 sequence is 14 residues long. Assay: immunoSEQ multiplex PCR; the TCRdb copy retains only in-frame clones and omits some. The sample holds 4,000 or so clones; approximately 30% are singletons and the top ten take roughly 18%. As concerns this clone: Its antigen is not identified.

The specimen comprised lung tumor tissue, sampled before any cancer treatment. The sequence was obtained from a man between 40 and 75 years old with stage II squamous cell lung carcinoma. This chain connects TRBV29-1 to TRBJ2-5, with 14 nucleotides matching TRBD2. The CDR3 here is CSGGLAGDEETQYF. CDR3 DNA sequence: TGCAGCGGGGGACTAGCGGGAGATGAAGAGACCCAGTACTTC.